This T cell receptor (beta chain) appears in the sequencing data of a study of cytotoxic CD8 clonotypes in ibrutinib-treated CLL. Study-wide context: After median around 70 months, roughly 14 stayed in remission, some twelve progressed; responses roughly 25 partial, 2 complete.

Germline CDR1 reads SGHRS; CDR2 reads YFSETQ. V lost 1 base and J lost 6, with 10 bases in between. This CDR3 has 13 amino acids. This clone was seen only a few times. Measured with immunoSEQ multiplex PCR; TCRdb has only the in-frame clones, and not every one. Counted here are over 200,000 clones, more than 65% occurring once; the ten biggest clones make up 5.5% to 6%. The material was PBMCs, obtained after 12 months of ibrutinib treatment. The gene calls are TRBV5-1 and TRBJ1-1, with D unclear. The sequence derives from a human donor with chronic lymphocytic leukemia. CDR3 amino acids: CASSLSGFPEAFF. CDR3 sequence (DNA): TGCGCCAGCAGCTTGAGTGGTTTCCCTGAAGCTTTCTTT.